This T cell receptor (beta chain) was captured by sequencing in a study of response to subunit inactivated influenza vaccine. General study points: Researchers suggested that each seasonal influenza vaccination recruits few new T cells.

This clonotype was observed a handful of times. Antigen specificity is unknown. In TCRdb, the RT-PCR reads were re-called with MiXCR into one record per CDR3 protein. In the table there are 800,000 or so distinct CDR3 sequences, approximately 22% of which are singletons. CDR3 length: 17 residues. J was trimmed by 4 bases and V by 7 bases; bases with no gene match: 14. The V gene's germline CDR1 is SEHNR and CDR2 FQNEAQ (reference sequence). V is TRBV7-9 and J is TRBJ1-4, with 8 bases lining up with TRBD1. This sequence originates from a man in his fifties or sixties who received an inactivated influenza vaccine. This material consisted of PBMCs from blood, taken more than 4 days after vaccination. As DNA, the CDR3 is TGTGCCAGCACGACAGGGGCAGGCGGTCTCCTTAATGAAAAACTGTTTTTT. It yields the protein CASTTGAGGLLNEKLFF.